Following are 8 T cell receptor beta chains from one sample sequenced in a study of T-cell memory formation after mild COVID-19. TCRdb called the 5' RACE reads again in MiXCR, with one record for every CDR3 protein. The sample contains hundreds of thousands of distinct CDR3 sequences, about a fifth of which appear only once. Sequenced input: PBMCs or a T cell subset sorted from them (not recorded which). All receptors come from an adult woman who had mild COVID-19 (a few samples of this study predate the infection). Cell type and time point are not known.

The chain joins TRBV29-1 to TRBJ1-1, with D tentatively TRBD1 (6 bases). V was pared by 4 bases and J by 6 bases, with 9 bases between. CDR1 and CDR2 from the germline V gene are SQVTM and ANQGSEA. This CDR3 comprises 11 residues. In nucleotides, the CDR3 is TGCAGCGTTGCCAGGGGCGCTGAAGCTTTCTTT. It specifies CSVARGAEAFF.

This clonotype was detected a few times. The chain employs TRBV9 and TRBJ2-1, with 8 bases lining up with TRBD1. Germline CDR1 is SGDLS and CDR2 is YYNGEE. This CDR3 has 15 amino acids. Trimming cost V 0 bases and J 7 bases; bases outside gene matches: 6. The CDR3 loop is CASSVATGAQNEQFF. The CDR3 DNA sequence: TGTGCCAGCAGCGTAGCGACAGGGGCCCAAAATGAGCAGTTCTTC.

This clonotype was picked up a small number of times. V and J are TRBV5-1 and TRBJ1-2; no reliable D call. V was clipped by 1 base and J by 3 bases, with 10 bases between them. CDR3 size: 14 residues. Looked up from germline, CDR1 is SGHRS and CDR2 is YFSETQ. For the CDR3, the DNA is TGCGCCAGCAGCTTGTCCCGGGCGGACTATGGCTACACCTTC. Translated: CASSLSRADYGYTF.

In its sample, this clonotype was seen a few times. The chain joins TRBV2 to TRBJ2-3; D is uncertain. Germline V gene data show CDR1 as SNHLY and CDR2 as FYNNEI. V was cut by 3 bases and J by 4 bases, with 5 bases left in between. This CDR3 has 12 residues. The CDR3 DNA is TGTGCCAGCAGTGACCCTCCAGATACGCAGTATTTT. Protein sequence: CASSDPPDTQYF.

Only a few counts were recorded for this clonotype. The CDR3 nucleotides read TGTGCCAGCAGCCACGCCGGGACAACCGGGGAGCTGTTTTTT. Residues: CASSHAGTTGELFF. This chain uses TRBV14 with TRBJ2-2; TRBD1 is a possible D gene (6 bases). Germline CDR1 reads SGHDN; CDR2 reads FVKESK. V gave up 3 bases and J gave up 5 bases, with 10 bases separating them. The CDR3 length is 14 residues.

This clonotype was seen a handful of times. V and J are TRBV5-6 and TRBJ2-2; tentatively, D is TRBD1 or TRBD2 (5 bases each). From germline, CDR1 is SGHDT and CDR2 YYEEEE. The CDR3 length is 17 residues. Trimming cost V 5 bases and J 5 bases, with 22 bases left between them. CDR3 coding DNA: TGTGCCAGCAGGTCCCAGGGTCAGGGACGAAGGACCGGGGAGCTGTTTTTT. Its translation is CASRSQGQGRRTGELFF.

This clonotype has more than one count but fewer than ten. The chain links TRBV5-8 to TRBJ1-5; TRBD1 matches at 9 bases. The V gene's germline CDR1 is SGHTS and CDR2 YDEGEE. Germline trimming cut 0 bases from V and 2 bases from J; bases unmatched to any gene: 3. CDR3 size: 16 residues. As DNA, the CDR3 is TGTGCCAGCAGCTTGGGGGACAGGGTTGGCAATCAGCCCCAGCATTTT. Residues: CASSLGDRVGNQPQHF. Filled out from reference TRBV5-8 and TRBJ1-5, the complete variable domain reads EAGVTQSPTHLIKTRGQQATLRCSPISGHTSVYWYQQALGLGLQFLLWYDEGEERNRGNFPPRFSGRQFPNYSSELNVNALELEDSALYLCASSLGDRVGNQPQHFGDGTRLSIL.

The V and J genes are TRBV20-1 and TRBJ1-2, with a weak D call TRBD1 (5 bases). Germline values: CDR1 DFQATT, CDR2 SNEGSKA (reference sequence). CDR3 size: 11 residues. V was cut by 3 bases and J by 9 bases, with 11 bases left in between. The CDR3: CSASVGTRYTF. The DNA of the CDR3 is TGCAGTGCTAGCGTAGGGACTCGCTACACCTTC.